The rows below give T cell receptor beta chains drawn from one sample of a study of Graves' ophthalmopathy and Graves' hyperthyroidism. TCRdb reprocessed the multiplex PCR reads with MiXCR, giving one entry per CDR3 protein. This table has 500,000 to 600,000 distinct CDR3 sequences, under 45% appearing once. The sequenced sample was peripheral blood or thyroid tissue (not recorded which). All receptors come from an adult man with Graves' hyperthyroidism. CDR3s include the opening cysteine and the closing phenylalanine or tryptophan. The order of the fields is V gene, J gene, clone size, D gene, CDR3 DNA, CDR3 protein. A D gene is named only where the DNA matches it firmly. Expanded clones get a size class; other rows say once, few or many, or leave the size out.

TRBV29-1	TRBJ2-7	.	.	TGCAGCGTTGAAGATCTCAGGGGCACCTACGAGCAGTACTTC	CSVEDLRGTYEQYF
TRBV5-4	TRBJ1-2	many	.	TGTGCCAGCAGCTTGGAGGCAAAGTGGGGTGGCTACACCTTC	CASSLEAKWGGYTF
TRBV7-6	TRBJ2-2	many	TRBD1	TGTGCCAGCAGTCTTAACAGGGGGCAGGACACCGGGGAGCTGTTTTTT	CASSLNRGQDTGELFF
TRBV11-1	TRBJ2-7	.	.	TGTGCCAGCAGCTTAAGGCCTCTCGGTGGGGATGAGCAGTACTTC	CASSLRPLGGDEQYF
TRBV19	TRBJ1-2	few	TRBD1	TGTGCCAGTAGTATAGCAGGGGGAGGCTACACCTTC	CASSIAGGGYTF
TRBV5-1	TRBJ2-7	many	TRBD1	TGCGCCAGCAGCTTCCCCGAGGGACAGGGGGCTTACGAGCAGTACTTC	CASSFPEGQGAYEQYF
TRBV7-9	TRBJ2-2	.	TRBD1	TGTGCCAGCAGCCTAAGCACCGGGACAGGGGGTTTCGGGGAGCTGTTTTTT	CASSLSTGTGGFGELFF
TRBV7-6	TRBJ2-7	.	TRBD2	TGTGCCAGCAGCTTAGCGGGAGGGTACGCGTACCCCTACGAGCAGTACTTC	CASSLAGGYAYPYEQYF
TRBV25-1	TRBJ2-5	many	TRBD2	TGTGCCAGCCGGCCGGGACTACCGTACCAAGAGACCCAGTACTTC	CASRPGLPYQETQYF
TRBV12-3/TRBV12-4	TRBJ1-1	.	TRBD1	TGTGCTAGTGGTTTGGTACAGGGGGACACTGAAGCTTTCTTT	CASGLVQGDTEAFF
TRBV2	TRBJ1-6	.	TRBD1	TGTGCCAGCAGTCCCCTGGGACAGTATAATTCACCCCTCCACTTT	CASSPLGQYNSPLHF
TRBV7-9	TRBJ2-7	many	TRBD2	TGTGCCAGCAGCTTAATGGGTAGCGGGAAAATAGAGCAGTACTTC	CASSLMGSGKIEQYF
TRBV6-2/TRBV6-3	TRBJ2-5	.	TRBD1	TGTGCCAGCAGTTACCCGCAATCCCGACAGGGGACAATCCAAGAGACCCAGTACTTC	CASSYPQSRQGTIQETQYF
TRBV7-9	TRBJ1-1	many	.	TGTGCCAGCAGCTTAGTGCCGGGAGAGAACACTGAAGCTTTCTTT	CASSLVPGENTEAFF
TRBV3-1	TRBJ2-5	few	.	TGTGCCAGCAGCCCCTTTAGTCCGCAAGAGACCCAGTACTTC	CASSPFSPQETQYF
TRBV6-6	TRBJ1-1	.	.	TGTGCCAGCAGGAACGGGAGTGAAGCTTTCTTT	CASRNGSEAFF